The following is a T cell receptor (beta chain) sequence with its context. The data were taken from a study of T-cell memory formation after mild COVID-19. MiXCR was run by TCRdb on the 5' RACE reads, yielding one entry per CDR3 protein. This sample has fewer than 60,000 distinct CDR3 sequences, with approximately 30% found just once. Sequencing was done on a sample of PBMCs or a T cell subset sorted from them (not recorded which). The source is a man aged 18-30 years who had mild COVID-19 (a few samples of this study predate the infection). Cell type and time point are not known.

CDR3 nucleotides: TGTGCCAGCAGCCCCCCAGGGGACACCGGGGAGCTGTTTTTT. This translates into CASSPPGDTGELFF. The rearrangement joins TRBV3-1 to TRBJ2-2; possibly TRBD1 for D (6 bases). V lost 4 bases and J 3 bases, leaving 9 bases between the germline ends. This CDR3 has 14 amino acids. Per germline, CDR1 LGHDT and CDR2 YNNKEL (reference sequence).